This is a list of T cell receptor beta chains from one sample in a study of blood T cell repertoires in COVID-19. Here immunoSEQ multiplex PCR was the method, and the copy in TCRdb shows in-frame clones only, minus some. The sample includes about 150,000 clones, 85% to 90% of them seen just once. The sample comprised peripheral blood. These receptors originate from a woman aged 60 to 75 with active COVID-19. CDR3s include the opening cysteine and the closing phenylalanine or tryptophan. D genes are given only for firm matches. Expanded clones get a size class; other rows say once, few or many, or leave the size out.

j_call d_call v_call clone_size cdr3_aa cdr3_nt
TRBJ2-2 TRBD2 TRBV7-3 NA CASSSGLAGGQNGELFF TGTGCCAGCAGCTCCGGACTAGCGGGAGGGCAAAACGGGGAGCTGTTTTTT
TRBJ2-7 NA TRBV7-8 few CATHKSMTGEQYF TGTGCCACCCACAAGTCCATGACGGGGGAGCAGTACTTC
TRBJ1-1 TRBD1 TRBV11-2 NA CASSLGTGFTEAFF TGTGCCAGCAGCTTAGGGACAGGGTTCACTGAAGCTTTCTTT
TRBJ1-5 TRBD1 TRBV19 NA CASSTDRTQPQHF TGTGCCAGTAGTACGGACAGGACTCAGCCCCAGCATTTT
TRBJ2-7 NA TRBV5-1 NA CASSRNRVNEQYF TGCGCCAGCAGCCGTAACAGGGTCAACGAGCAGTACTTC
TRBJ2-1 TRBD2 TRBV11-2 NA CASSLLGREGLRGQGEQFF TGTGCCAGCAGCTTATTAGGACGGGAGGGCCTGCGGGGTCAGGGTGAGCAGTTCTTC
TRBJ1-3 TRBD1 TRBV2 NA CASSEARPNRGSLRNTIYF TGTGCCAGCAGTGAAGCCCGACCGAACAGGGGTTCCCTAAGAAACACCATATATTTT
TRBJ1-6 NA TRBV10-1 few CASSPERGQSPLHF TGCGCCAGCAGTCCGGAGAGGGGACAATCACCCCTCCACTTT
TRBJ1-6 TRBD1 TRBV28 once CASSKGGTGFSPLHF TGTGCCAGCAGCAAAGGGGGGACAGGGTTTTCACCCCTCCACTTT
TRBJ2-7 NA TRBV27 NA CASMRAGQRYEQYF TGTGCCAGCATGAGGGCAGGCCAGCGCTACGAGCAGTACTTC
TRBJ2-5 TRBD2 TRBV5-5 NA CASSLGLAGTQETQYF TGTGCCAGCAGCCTAGGACTAGCGGGTACTCAAGAGACCCAGTACTTC
TRBJ1-1 NA TRBV11-2 few CASSPRGLRGGMNTEAFF TGTGCCAGCAGCCCAAGGGGCCTCAGGGGTGGGATGAACACTGAAGCTTTCTTT
TRBJ1-6 NA TRBV27 NA CASSLSGGLNSPLHF TGTGCCAGCAGTTTATCCGGGGGACTGAATTCACCCCTCCACTTT
TRBJ1-1 TRBD1 TRBV27 NA CASTRTGALRNTEAFF TGTGCCAGCACCCGGACAGGGGCCCTTCGGAACACTGAAGCTTTCTTT
TRBJ2-5 TRBD1 TRBV28 NA CASRLIGQGETQYF TGTGCCAGCAGACTTATCGGACAGGGCGAGACCCAGTACTTC
TRBJ1-1 TRBD1 TRBV28 few CASSLSGGFTEAFF TGTGCCAGCAGTTTATCAGGGGGTTTCACTGAAGCTTTCTTT